The rows below give T cell receptor beta chains drawn from one sample of a study of cytomegalovirus exposure and HLA in healthy donors. Clones were read by immunoSEQ multiplex PCR, and TCRdb kept only the in-frame ones, dropping some. Of over 200,000 clones detected, around 78% appear once; the ten largest clones hold around 5.4%. Source material: PBMCs. The receptors shown here come from a woman aged 18-35 years in good health and CMV-seronegative. Both conserved end residues are part of each CDR3. Each record gives: J gene, V gene, CDR3 protein.

J: TRBJ2-7
V: TRBV9
CDR3: CASSGFVGGGSSYEQYF

J: TRBJ1-1
V: TRBV6-6
CDR3: CASSSGPLAAFF

J: TRBJ2-3
V: TRBV2
CDR3: CAGRGTVDTQYF

J: TRBJ1-1
V: TRBV18
CDR3: CASSPLGTGGMNTEAFF

J: TRBJ1-3
V: TRBV5-1
CDR3: CASSRSGTPRGDTIYF

J: TRBJ2-5
V: TRBV12-5
CDR3: CASGSTGGRETQYF

J: TRBJ1-1
V: TRBV5-1
CDR3: CASSPRGQESEAFF

J: TRBJ2-7
V: TRBV27
CDR3: CASSPRVAGEYEQYF

J: TRBJ2-5
V: TRBV7-3
CDR3: CASSWAGGRQETQYF

J: TRBJ2-7
V: TRBV10-2
CDR3: CASRARTGNYEQYF

J: TRBJ1-2
V: TRBV6-5
CDR3: CASRGTGTGGYTF

J: TRBJ2-7
V: TRBV6-4
CDR3: CARRRDFLSYEQYF

J: TRBJ1-3
V: TRBV28
CDR3: CASSLPGYSGNTIYF

J: TRBJ1-5
V: TRBV18
CDR3: CASSPTDNQPQHF

J: TRBJ2-7
V: TRBV7-6
CDR3: CASSKGGEQYF

J: TRBJ2-7
V: TRBV27
CDR3: CASRRGTLYEQYF

J: TRBJ2-5
V: TRBV5-5
CDR3: CASSLGGTSGQETQYF

J: TRBJ2-1
V: TRBV4-1
CDR3: CAPGRNSPSTYNEQFF

J: TRBJ2-1
V: TRBV27
CDR3: CASSIANEQFF